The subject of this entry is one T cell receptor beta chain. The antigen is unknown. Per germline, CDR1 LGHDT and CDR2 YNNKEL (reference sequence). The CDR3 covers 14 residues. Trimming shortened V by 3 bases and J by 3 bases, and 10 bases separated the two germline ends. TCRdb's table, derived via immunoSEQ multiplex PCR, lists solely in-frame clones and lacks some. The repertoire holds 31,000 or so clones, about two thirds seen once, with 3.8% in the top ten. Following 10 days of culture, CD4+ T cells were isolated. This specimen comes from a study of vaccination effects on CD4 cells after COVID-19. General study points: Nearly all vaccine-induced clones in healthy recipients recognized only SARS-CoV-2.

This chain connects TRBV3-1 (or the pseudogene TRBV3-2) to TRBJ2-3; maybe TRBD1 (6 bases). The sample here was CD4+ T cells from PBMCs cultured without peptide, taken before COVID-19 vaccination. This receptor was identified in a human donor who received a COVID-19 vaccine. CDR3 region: CASSHQGQTDTQYF. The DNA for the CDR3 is TGTGCCAGCAGCCACCAGGGGCAGACAGATACGCAGTATTTT.